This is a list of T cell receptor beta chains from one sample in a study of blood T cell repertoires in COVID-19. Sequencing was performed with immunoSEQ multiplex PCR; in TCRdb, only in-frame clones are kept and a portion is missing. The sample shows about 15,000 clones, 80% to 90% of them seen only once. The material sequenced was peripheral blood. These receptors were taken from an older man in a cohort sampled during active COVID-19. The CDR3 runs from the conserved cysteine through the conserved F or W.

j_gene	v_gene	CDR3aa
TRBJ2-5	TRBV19	CASSKGRGSETQYF
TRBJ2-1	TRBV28	CASSQGTTYSEQFF
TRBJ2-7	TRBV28	CASKLSYEQYF
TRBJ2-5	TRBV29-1	CSVDRGKAQETQYF
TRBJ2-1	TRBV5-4	CASSYTSGKNNEQFF
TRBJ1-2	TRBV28	CASNVEGGTYGYTF
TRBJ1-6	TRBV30	CAWRQGASNSPLHF
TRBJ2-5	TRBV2	CASSDGQGGETQYF
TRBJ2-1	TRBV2	CASRAGTSGSYNEQFF
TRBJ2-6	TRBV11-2	CASSPDRGYGANVLTF
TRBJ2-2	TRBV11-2	CASSSLPRKDRGGSGELFF
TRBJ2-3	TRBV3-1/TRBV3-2	CASRPSGLADTQYF
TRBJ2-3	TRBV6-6	CASDDSSTDTQYF
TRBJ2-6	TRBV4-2	CASSLSESSGANVLTF
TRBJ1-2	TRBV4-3	CASSQGRDTAGYTF
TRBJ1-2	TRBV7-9	CASSSTSYGYTF
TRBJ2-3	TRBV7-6	CASSPLAVSTDTQYF
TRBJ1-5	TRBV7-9	CASSASFGTDTYQPQHF
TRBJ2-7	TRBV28	CASSLLGGDLYEQYF
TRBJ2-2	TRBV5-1	CASSSPEGVNTGELFF
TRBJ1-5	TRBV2	CASRGDRGHQPQHF
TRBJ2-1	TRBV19	CASKESASYNEQFF
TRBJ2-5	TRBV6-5	CASSKQGLGKETQYF
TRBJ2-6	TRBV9	CASSSPFRRAGANVLTF
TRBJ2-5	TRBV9	CASSVEAGASRRETQYF
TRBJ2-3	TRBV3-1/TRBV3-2	CASSQDRVLAGGPGGDTQYF
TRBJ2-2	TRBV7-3	CASSFYRGNTGELFF
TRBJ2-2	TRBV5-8	CASSLPREGANTGELFF
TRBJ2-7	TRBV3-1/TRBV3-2	CASSQETAGTYEQYF
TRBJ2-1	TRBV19	CASSPSAAGMGNEQFF
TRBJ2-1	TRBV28	CASSFSRGRIDEQFF
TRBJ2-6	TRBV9	CASRRQGISGANVLTF
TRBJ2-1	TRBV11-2	CASSSGTSGYNEQFF
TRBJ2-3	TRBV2	CASSVIRDSRTDTQYF
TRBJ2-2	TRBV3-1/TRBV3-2	CASSPTGVNTGELFF
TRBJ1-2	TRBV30	CAWSFGTGGGNYGYTF
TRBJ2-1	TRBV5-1	CASSRIAGGDNEQFF
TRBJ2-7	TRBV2	CASSESTVRSYEQYF
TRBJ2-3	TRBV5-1	CASRLAGSTDTQYF
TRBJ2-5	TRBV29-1	CSAKPGEGVKTQYF
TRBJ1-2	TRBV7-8	CASQDRAGYGYTF
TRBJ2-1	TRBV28	CASMWYADNNEQFF
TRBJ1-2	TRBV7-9	CASSASGTSDFYGYTF
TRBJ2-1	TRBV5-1	CASSLAPRASGRRDEQFF
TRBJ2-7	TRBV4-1	CASSQDTTGQHLSYEQYF
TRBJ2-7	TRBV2	CASSFIYEQYF
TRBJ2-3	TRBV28	CASTGLAGGTDTQYF
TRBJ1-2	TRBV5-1	CASSSDGDSYNYGYTF
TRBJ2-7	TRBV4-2	CASSQEISGIGEQYF
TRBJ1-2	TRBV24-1	CATSDLGDRGFGGYTF
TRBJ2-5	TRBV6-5	CASTGQQETQYF
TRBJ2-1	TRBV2	CASRGGGNSYNEQFF
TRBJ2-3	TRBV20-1	CSASIAGEFANTQYF
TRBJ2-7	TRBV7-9	CASSADRGTYEQYF
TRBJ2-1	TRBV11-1	CASSAGLADYNEQFF